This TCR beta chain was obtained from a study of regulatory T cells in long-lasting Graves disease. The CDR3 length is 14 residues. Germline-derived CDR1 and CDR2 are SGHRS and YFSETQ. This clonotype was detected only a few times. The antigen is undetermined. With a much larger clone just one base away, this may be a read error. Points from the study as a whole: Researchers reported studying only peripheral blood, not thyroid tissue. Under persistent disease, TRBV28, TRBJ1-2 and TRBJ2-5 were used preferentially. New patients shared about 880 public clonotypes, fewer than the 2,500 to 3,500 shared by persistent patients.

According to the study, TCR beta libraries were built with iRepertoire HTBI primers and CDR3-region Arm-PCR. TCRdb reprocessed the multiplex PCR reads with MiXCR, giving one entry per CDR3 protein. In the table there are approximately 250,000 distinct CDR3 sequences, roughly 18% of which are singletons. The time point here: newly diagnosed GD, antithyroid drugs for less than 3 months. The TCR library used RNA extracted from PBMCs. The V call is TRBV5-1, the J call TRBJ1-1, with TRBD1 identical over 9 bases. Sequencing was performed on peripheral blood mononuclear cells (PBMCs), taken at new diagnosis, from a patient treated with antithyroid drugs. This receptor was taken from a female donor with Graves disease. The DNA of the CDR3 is TGCGCCAGCAGCGGGACAGGGCCGGACACTGTAGCTTTCTTT. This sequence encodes CASSGTGPDTVAFF.